This T cell receptor beta chain originates from a study of brain T cells in children with intractable seizures. Study-wide points: Among the top 50 brain clones were public and private clonotypes.

About this clone itself: The antigen is undetermined.

Trimming left V 6 bases short and J 0 bases short, with 8 bases between. The CDR3 is 13 residues long. From germline, CDR1 is KGHSH and CDR2 LQKENI. Sequencing was limited to surgery cases with top T cell transcript signatures in brain tissue. Before surgery, patients took at least one anti-epileptic drug. The method was immunoSEQ multiplex PCR; TCRdb's version includes in-frame clones alone and lacks a portion of them. Of 7,500 to 9,000 clones in the sample, 69% were seen once. This sequence joins TRBV18 and TRBJ1-1; D is undetermined. The receptor's source is a girl aged 2-10 years with tuberous sclerosis and intractable seizures. Material: resected brain tissue, obtained at surgery. CDR3 residues: CASSTEMNTEAFF. The CDR3 region has the DNA TGTGCCAGCTCGACTGAGATGAACACTGAAGCTTTCTTT. The full variable domain, its missing parts supplied by reference TRBV18 and TRBJ1-1, is NAGVMQNPRHLVRRRGQEARLRCSPMKGHSHVYWYRQLPEEGLKFMVYLQKENIIDESGMPKERFSAEFPKEGPSILRIQQVVRGDSAAYFCASSTEMNTEAFFGQGTRLTVV.